This TCR beta chain was profiled in a study of shared clonotypes between healthy human individuals. In germline, CDR1 is SNHLY, CDR2 FYNNEI. Trimming removed 6 bases from V and 9 bases from J, with 20 bases in between. The CDR3 runs to 15 residues. Using immunoSEQ multiplex PCR, the repertoire was profiled, and TCRdb retains in-frame clones only, with some absent. Of 450,000 to 500,000 clones listed, about 84% are singletons. The sequence came from a woman in her thirties or forties in good health. Some clones in this sample may be carry-over from other donors' samples. The material sequenced was PBMCs. The chain carries TRBV2 and TRBJ2-2; TRBD2 might be the D (6 bases). CDR3: CASRAGTSSVWELFF. The DNA for the CDR3 is TGTGCCAGCAGGGCCGGGACTTCGAGTGTTTGGGAGCTGTTTTTT.